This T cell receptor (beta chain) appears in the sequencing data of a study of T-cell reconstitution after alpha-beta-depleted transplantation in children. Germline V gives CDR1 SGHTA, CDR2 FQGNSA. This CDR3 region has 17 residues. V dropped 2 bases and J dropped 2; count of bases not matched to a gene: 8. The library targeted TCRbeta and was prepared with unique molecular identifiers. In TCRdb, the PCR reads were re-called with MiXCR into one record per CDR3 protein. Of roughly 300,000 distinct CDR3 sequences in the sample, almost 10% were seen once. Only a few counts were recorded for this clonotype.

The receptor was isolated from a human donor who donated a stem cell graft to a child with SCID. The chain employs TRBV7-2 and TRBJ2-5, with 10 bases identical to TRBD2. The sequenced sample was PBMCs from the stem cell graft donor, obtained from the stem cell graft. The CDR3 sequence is CASSLYPRAGGQETQYF. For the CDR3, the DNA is TGTGCCAGCAGCTTATACCCCAGAGCGGGGGGGCAAGAGACCCAGTACTTC.